What follows are 28 T cell receptor beta chains derived from one specimen sequenced in a study of blood T cells in healthy people across ages (dated by TCRdb to between 2014 and 2017). The library was produced with 5' RACE. A second PCR of about 6 to 11 cycles was run with a J-beta primer mix and a sample-barcoded 5' primer. TCRdb's own reprocessing of the public reads used fastp at Q25 and MiXCR and kept productive beta chains. Every CDR3 protein is listed once, alongside the most common genes and DNA of its rows. This sample comprises around 1,800,000 distinct CDR3 sequences, about 39% of them detected only once. The ten most abundant clones make up more than 20% of the sample. The sequencing input was blood. The source is a human donor in good health.

In this sample, this clonotype turned up a few times. A much larger clone is a single base away; this may be a read error. The chain joins TRBV6-2 or TRBV6-3 to TRBJ2-5; D may match TRBD1 or TRBD2 (6 bases each). This CDR3 has 14 residues. Looked up from germline, CDR1 is MNHEY and CDR2 is SVGEGT. The CDR3 DNA reads TGTGCCGGCAGTTACATGGGGGGCTGGGAGACCCAGTACTTC. Residues: CAGSYMGGWETQYF.

V usage is TRBV6-2 or TRBV6-3 and J usage is TRBJ1-2, with TRBD1 as a possible D gene (5 bases). Deletions cut 6 bases from V and 4 bases from J, with 15 bases between. This CDR3 spans 14 amino acids. Per the germline V gene, CDR1 is MNHEY and CDR2 is SVGEGT. CDR3 in DNA: TGTGCCAGCAGCCGACCGGACGGGGCCTATGGCTACACCTTC. Residues: CASSRPDGAYGYTF.

The chain couples TRBV7-8 to TRBJ1-5; D not certain. CDR3 length: 14 residues. Germline V gene lookup returns CDR1 SGHVS and CDR2 FQNEAQ. Trimming removed 6 bases at V and 3 bases at J, with 12 bases between. The CDR3 here is CASSETKYNQPQHF. CDR3 nucleotides: TGTGCCAGCAGTGAGACGAAATACAATCAGCCCCAGCATTTT.

This clonotype turned up a few times. This chain links TRBV20-1 with TRBJ2-7; the match to TRBD1 covers 9 bases. With V trimmed by 3 bases and J by 3 bases, 6 bases remained unmatched. Germline CDR1 reads DFQATT; CDR2 reads SNEGSKA (reference sequence). There are 14 residues in the CDR3. The DNA of the CDR3 is TGCAGTGCTAGGGACCGGGACAGGGTCTACGAGCAGTACTTC. It yields the protein CSARDRDRVYEQYF.

The chain employs TRBV9 and TRBJ2-1, with D perhaps TRBD1 (5 bases). Trimming pared 0 bases from V and 8 bases from J, leaving 15 bases between. The CDR3 sequence is 15 residues long. Germline V gene sequence: CDR1 SGDLS, CDR2 YYNGEE. The CDR3 reads CASSVVGDNDDEQFF. Here the CDR3 DNA reads TGTGCCAGCAGCGTAGTAGGGGATAATGACGATGAGCAGTTCTTC.

The chain joins TRBV4-3 to TRBJ2-3; TRBD1 matches at 9 bases. J lost 4 bases, V lost 4 bases, and 9 bases had no gene match. The length of the CDR3 is 16 residues. Germline V gene sequence: CDR1 LGHNA, CDR2 YSLEER. This CDR3 is CASSRMGTGLPDTQYF. The CDR3 coding sequence is TGCGCCAGCAGCCGTATGGGGACAGGGCTCCCAGATACGCAGTATTTT.

This clonotype has only a few counts. The rearrangement uses TRBV20-1 and TRBJ2-6; D is undetermined. In germline, CDR1 is DFQATT, CDR2 SNEGSKA (reference sequence). The germline V and J ends were trimmed by 2 bases and 1 base, with 6 bases remaining between them. CDR3 length: 14 amino acids. DNA for the CDR3: TGCAGTGCTAGACCCGCTTCTGGGGCCAACGTCCTGACTTTC. Translating it yields CSARPASGANVLTF.

This chain connects TRBV6-5 to TRBJ2-6; D is ambiguous. The germline CDR1 and CDR2 sequences are MNHEY and SVGAGI. There are 16 residues in the CDR3. The V and J ends lost 6 bases and 1 base respectively, with 13 bases between them. The CDR3 nucleotides read TGTGCCAGCAGCCTCTTAGGAGTTTCTGGGGCCAACGTCCTGACTTTC. This sequence encodes CASSLLGVSGANVLTF.

The chain recombines TRBV11-2 with TRBJ1-2; D gene unclear. Per the germline V gene, CDR1 is SGHAT and CDR2 is FQNNGV. The V end lost 2 bases, the J end lost 2 bases, and 9 bases lay between the germline ends. The CDR3 is 14 residues long. The CDR3 protein is CASSLYYRNYGYTF. The CDR3 region has the DNA TGTGCCAGCAGCTTATATTACAGAAACTATGGCTACACCTTC.

The rearrangement joins TRBV12-3 or TRBV12-4 to TRBJ1-1; D is undetermined. V was cut by 5 bases and J by 8 bases, with 15 bases left in between. There are 13 residues in the CDR3. CDR3 in DNA: TGTGCCAGCAGTGTGGGAGACATTGGGGAAGCTTTCTTT. Translated, it gives CASSVGDIGEAFF.

Many counts were recorded for this clonotype. V and J are TRBV6-2 or TRBV6-3 and TRBJ2-7, with D hard to call. CDR1 is MNHEY and CDR2 is SVGEGT in the germline V gene. V shed 6 bases and J shed 2 bases, with 8 bases lying between them. This CDR3 is 12 amino acids long. The CDR3 region is CASSDRAYEQYF. The DNA of the CDR3 is TGTGCCAGCAGCGATCGAGCCTACGAGCAGTACTTC.

This clonotype has just a few counts. The V gene is TRBV25-1, the J gene TRBJ1-2; 7 bases are a match to TRBD1. After removal of 5 bases from V and 1 base from J, the junction contained 10 bases not matched to a gene. The CDR3 contains 16 residues. From germline, CDR1 is MGHDK and CDR2 SYGVNS. CDR3 amino acids: CASSKSATGYNYGYTF. As DNA, the CDR3 is TGTGCCAGCAGTAAATCGGCGACAGGGTATAACTATGGCTACACCTTC.

This clonotype was observed a single time. This rearrangement joins TRBV20-1 to TRBJ2-5; 9 bases agree with TRBD1. Germline V gives CDR1 DFQATT, CDR2 SNEGSKA (reference sequence). After removal of 5 bases from V and 11 bases from J, the junction contained 12 bases not matched to a gene. CDR3 length equals 13 residues. In DNA form, the CDR3 reads TGCAGTGCTTCCGGGACAGGGCCCTTAAAGCAGTACTTC. Its protein is CSASGTGPLKQYF.

The chain combines TRBV15 with TRBJ2-5; maybe TRBD1 (7 bases). TRBJ2-7 matches the DNA end more closely, so the J call is doubtful. The CDR3 loop spans 16 amino acids. Germline assignment: CDR1 LNHNV and CDR2 YYDKDF (reference sequence). In DNA form, the CDR3 reads TGTGCCACCAGCAGAGATTTAGCGGACAGGTCGGCCGAGCAGTACTTC. Translating gives CATSRDLADRSAEQYF.

This clonotype was seen a few times. The chain carries TRBV4-1 and TRBJ2-1; D is unresolved. The CDR3 is 17 amino acids. Trimming removed 0 bases at V and 0 bases at J, with 12 bases between. The germline CDR1 and CDR2 sequences are MGHRA and YSYEKL. CDR3 in DNA: TGCGCCAGCAGCCAAGAAGCTGGGCCGAGCTCCTACAATGAGCAGTTCTTC. It specifies CASSQEAGPSSYNEQFF.

The chain links TRBV27 to TRBJ2-7, with D unresolved. V lost 10 bases, J lost 0 bases, and 19 bases lay in between. This CDR3 has 15 residues. The germline CDR1 and CDR2 sequences are MNHEY and SMNVEV (reference sequence). CDR3 protein: CATRKDVGDSYEQYF. In DNA form, the CDR3 reads TGTGCCACCCGAAAAGACGTGGGCGACTCCTACGAGCAGTACTTC.

This sequence joins TRBV20-1 and TRBJ1-2, with D maybe TRBD1 (6 bases). Germline CDR1 reads DFQATT; CDR2 reads SNEGSKA (reference sequence). V lost 5 bases, J lost 10 bases, and 14 bases lay in between. There are 11 residues in the CDR3. The CDR3 loop is CSAPRGGVYTF. CDR3 sequence (DNA): TGCAGTGCTCCTAGAGGGGGTGTCTACACCTTC.

Ten or more counts support this clonotype. The genes are TRBV20-1 and TRBJ2-5; 11 nucleotides line up with TRBD2. CDR1 is DFQATT and CDR2 is SNEGSKA in the germline V gene (reference sequence). CDR3 length equals 14 residues. V was clipped by 3 bases and J by 2 bases; unmatched bases: 2. The CDR3: CSARVAGGQETQYF. The CDR3 DNA sequence: TGCAGTGCTAGGGTAGCGGGGGGGCAAGAGACCCAGTACTTC.

The chain is built from TRBV10-3 and TRBJ2-1; 9 bases map to TRBD1. The V segment lost 6 bases and the J segment 5 bases; nucleotides outside the gene matches: 8. CDR1 and CDR2 from the germline V gene are ENHRY and SYGVKD. This CDR3 is built from 15 residues. The CDR3 DNA follows: TGTGCCATCAGACCCGGGACAGGGCAGCACAATGAGCAGTTCTTC. Protein sequence: CAIRPGTGQHNEQFF.

In DNA, the CDR3 is TGCAGCTTCAGACAGGGACGTTTCTACGAGCAGTACTTC. It is translated as CSFRQGRFYEQYF. The V and J genes are TRBV29-1 and TRBJ2-4; 7 bases are a match to TRBD1. The end of the DNA aligns better with TRBJ2-7, so the J call may be wrong. Germline assignment: CDR1 SQVTM and CDR2 ANQGSEA. The CDR3 extends over 13 amino acids.

This clonotype has a handful of counts. The genes are TRBV20-1 and TRBJ2-3, with 7 bases lining up with TRBD2. The V segment lost 2 bases and the J segment 0 bases; nucleotides outside the gene matches: 8. Germline CDR1 is DFQATT and CDR2 is SNEGSKA (reference sequence). The CDR3 totals 16 residues. The CDR3 region is CSARRLAAVSTDTQYF. The CDR3 nucleotides read TGCAGTGCTAGACGTCTAGCGGCCGTAAGCACAGATACGCAGTATTTT.

The chain combines TRBV6-1 with TRBJ1-6; 7 bases agree with TRBD1. Trimming took 4 bases from V and 9 from J; bases not matched to a gene: 6. Germline CDR1 MNHNS, CDR2 SASEGT. This CDR3 comprises 14 residues. The CDR3 region is CASSVQGVASPLHF. The CDR3 DNA reads as TGTGCCAGCAGTGTCCAGGGGGTAGCTTCACCCCTCCACTTT.

The V and J genes are TRBV20-1 and TRBJ2-2; the match to TRBD2 covers 7 bases. Germline loops: CDR1 DFQATT, CDR2 SNEGSKA (reference sequence). The V segment lost 0 bases and the J segment 4 bases; nucleotides outside the gene matches: 11. The CDR3 spans 17 residues. CDR3 sequence (DNA): TGCAGTGCTAGAGATCCAAAGGGTAGCGGGTTCACCGGGGAGCTGTTTTTT. Its translation: CSARDPKGSGFTGELFF.

This clonotype has more than one count but fewer than ten. The chain joins TRBV11-2 to TRBJ2-3; D unclear. CDR3 length: 15 residues. Trimming cost V 1 base and J 5 bases, with 13 bases left between them. Germline lookup yields CDR1 SGHAT and CDR2 FQNNGV. The chain's CDR3 is CASSLAPRAQDTQYF. CDR3 DNA: TGTGCCAGCAGCTTAGCCCCCCGGGCCCAAGATACGCAGTATTTT.

In nucleotides, the CDR3 is TGTGCCAGCAGCTTTTCGCTGGGCCAGTACATTCAGTACTTC. Encoded protein: CASSFSLGQYIQYF. The chain links TRBV7-9 to TRBJ2-4; D is unclear. V was trimmed by 3 bases and J by 8 bases, leaving 14 bases between them. Germline-derived CDR1 and CDR2 are SEHNR and FQNEAQ (reference sequence). There are 14 residues in the CDR3.

There are a few counts of this clonotype. The V and J genes are TRBV9 and TRBJ2-3; D gene ambiguous. The germline gives CDR1 SGDLS, CDR2 YYNGEE. There are 15 residues in the CDR3. The V end lost 0 bases, the J end lost 2 bases, and 10 bases lay between the germline ends. This chain's CDR3 is CASSVGGIYTDTQYF. The DNA of the CDR3 is TGTGCCAGCAGCGTAGGTGGCATTTACACAGATACGCAGTATTTT.

The gene calls are TRBV9 and TRBJ1-6; D is ambiguous. The CDR3 runs 14 residues. V lost 2 bases and J lost 0, with 3 bases in between. CDR1 is SGDLS and CDR2 is YYNGEE in the germline V gene. The CDR3 region has the DNA TGTGCCAGCAGCGTGAGCTCCTATAATTCACCCCTCCACTTT. This translates into CASSVSSYNSPLHF. Full variable domain (remainder filled in from reference TRBV9 and TRBJ1-6): DSGVTQTPKHLITATGQRVTLRCSPRSGDLSVYWYQQSLDQGLQFLIQYYNGEERAKGNILERFSAQQFPDLHSELNLSSLELGDSALYFCASSVSSYNSPLHFGNGTRLTVT.

This clonotype turned up a few times. The chain uses TRBV11-1 and TRBJ2-3; TRBD1 is a possible D gene (6 bases). This CDR3 is built from 15 residues. Per germline, CDR1 SGHAT and CDR2 FQDESV (reference sequence). Trimming shortened V by 5 bases and J by 3 bases, and 15 bases separated the two germline ends. CDR3: CASSEGGIFTDTQYF. CDR3 nucleotide sequence: TGTGCCAGCAGCGAAGGGGGTATCTTTACAGATACGCAGTATTTT.